These 30 T cell receptor beta chains were all obtained from the same sample, sequenced in a study of monozygotic twins with inflammatory bowel disease. TCRdb re-called the 5' RACE reads and catalogs CDR3 proteins one per entry, DNA excluded. The sample holds roughly 170,000 distinct CDR3 sequences. The sample consisted of blood. The source of these receptors is a human donor with ulcerative colitis or Crohn's disease, or a healthy co-twin of an affected twin (not recorded which).

The chain carries TRBV20-1 and TRBJ2-3; the D call of TRBD1 rests on TCRdb alone, since no DNA is present to check it. In germline, CDR1 is DFQATT, CDR2 SNEGSKA (reference sequence). There are 13 residues in the CDR3. The CDR3 reads CSGGGHLTDTQYF.

The genes are TRBV6-5 and TRBJ1-1; no DNA is available, so the TRBD1 call from TCRdb remains unchecked. The CDR3 length is 15 residues. Germline V gives CDR1 MNHEY, CDR2 SVGAGI. Here the CDR3 reads CASSYGAPSNTEAFF.

The chain carries TRBV27 and TRBJ1-1; checking the TCRdb D call of TRBD1 is not possible without DNA. There are 14 residues in the CDR3. From germline, CDR1 is MNHEY and CDR2 SMNVEV (reference sequence). CDR3 residues: CASSSGGRDTEAFF.

The V gene is TRBV20-1, the J gene TRBJ2-4. Germline CDR1 and CDR2: DFQATT and SNEGSKA (reference sequence). The CDR3 runs to 14 residues. CDR3 loop: CSARQQLAKNIQYF.

This chain connects TRBV6-1 to TRBJ2-1; the D call from TCRdb, TRBD2, cannot be confirmed without DNA. The germline V gene has CDR1 MNHNS and CDR2 SASEGT. CDR3 length equals 16 residues. The CDR3 sequence is CASSTTQALLGVEQFF.

This rearrangement joins TRBV20-1 to TRBJ1-5; there is no DNA to check the TCRdb D call of TRBD1. The CDR3 loop spans 15 amino acids. The V gene's germline CDR1 is DFQATT and CDR2 SNEGSKA (reference sequence). CDR3 sequence: CSADPGGAGGQPQHF.

The CDR3 here is CASSLMGAGSYNSPLHF. The rearrangement joins TRBV7-9 to TRBJ1-6. Germline V gene data show CDR1 as SEHNR and CDR2 as FQNEAQ (reference sequence). The CDR3 runs to 17 residues.

The gene calls are TRBV10-3 and TRBJ2-1. CDR3 size: 13 residues. Germline V gives CDR1 ENHRY, CDR2 SYGVKD. The CDR3 is CAISESDRTEQFF.

The V and J genes are TRBV7-8 and TRBJ1-5. Germline V lookup: CDR1 SGHVS, CDR2 FQNEAQ. CDR3 size: 15 residues. The chain's CDR3 is CASSLVSHSNQPQHF.

J is TRBJ2-1 and V is TRBV11-2; the TCRdb D gene call, TRBD1, has no DNA to confirm it. CDR3 size: 16 residues. Germline CDR1 is SGHAT and CDR2 is FQNNGV. Here the CDR3 reads CASSPLIGRLNNEQFF.

The CDR3 reads CATSRDLGYEQYF. This chain joins TRBV15 and TRBJ2-7. This CDR3 is built from 13 residues. Germline CDR1 LNHNV, CDR2 YYDKDF (reference sequence).

This chain links TRBV11-2 with TRBJ2-5; without DNA, the TCRdb call of TRBD2 cannot be checked. Germline CDR1 and CDR2: SGHAT and FQNNGV. This CDR3 contains 16 residues. The CDR3 reads CASSYAGTSGEVAQYF.

J is TRBJ2-1 and V is TRBV27; there is no DNA to check the TCRdb D call of TRBD2. The germline V gene has CDR1 MNHEY and CDR2 SMNVEV (reference sequence). The CDR3 runs to 14 residues. The CDR3: CASRKRREVVREFF.

This chain connects TRBV30 to TRBJ1-1; TCRdb's assignment of TRBD1 cannot be checked, as there is no DNA. This CDR3 has 12 residues. Germline V gives CDR1 GTSNPN, CDR2 SVGIG (reference sequence). CDR3 loop: CAWSVQGRVAFF.

The rearrangement links TRBV5-1 to TRBJ2-3. The V gene's germline CDR1 is SGHRS and CDR2 YFSETQ. The CDR3 extends over 14 amino acids. CDR3 sequence reads: CASSLSPPGGTQYF. The full variable domain, rest sourced from reference TRBV5-1 and TRBJ2-3, is KAGVTQTPRYLIKTRGQQVTLSCSPISGHRSVSWYQQTPGQGLQFLFEYFSETQRNKGNFPGRFSGRQFSNSRSEMNVSTLELGDSALYLCASSLSPPGGTQYFGPGTRLTVL.

The chain's CDR3 is CASSFGRLNTEAFF. The chain employs TRBV5-1 and TRBJ1-1. This CDR3 is 14 amino acids long. Germline values: CDR1 SGHRS, CDR2 YFSETQ.

This chain joins TRBV18 and TRBJ2-3. The CDR3 is made up of 13 amino acids. CDR1 KGHSH and CDR2 LQKENI come from the germline V gene. CDR3 protein: CASSPAGSDTQYF.

This chain uses TRBV29-1 with TRBJ1-2; absent DNA, TCRdb's TRBD1 call cannot be checked. Looked up from germline, CDR1 is SQVTM and CDR2 is ANQGSEA. The CDR3 runs 12 residues. This CDR3 reads CSVWDSPWGYTF.

The genes are TRBV5-6 and TRBJ2-7; TCRdb lists TRBD1, though no DNA is available to test this call. CDR1 is SGHDT and CDR2 is YYEEEE in the germline V gene. There are 15 residues in the CDR3. The CDR3 sequence: CASSLNRDNSYEQYF.

V and J are TRBV20-1 and TRBJ2-7; TCRdb names TRBD2, which stays unverified in the absence of DNA. Looked up from germline, CDR1 is DFQATT and CDR2 is SNEGSKA (reference sequence). The length of the CDR3 is 13 residues. The chain's CDR3 is CSVNPGLSYEQYF.

This chain links TRBV2 with TRBJ2-1; TCRdb's D call of TRBD2 is untestable without DNA. CDR1 is SNHLY, CDR2 FYNNEI, per germline. The CDR3 runs to 14 residues. The CDR3: CASSVWRGTNEQFF.

The chain recombines TRBV21-1 with TRBJ2-5; TCRdb gives TRBD2 as the D gene, but with no DNA this cannot be confirmed. TRBV21-1 is a listed pseudogene. The CDR3 spans 13 residues. The CDR3 protein is CASKGRPRETQYF.

The chain has TRBV4-1 and TRBJ1-2; without DNA, the TCRdb call of TRBD1 cannot be checked. Germline values: CDR1 MGHRA, CDR2 YSYEKL. CDR3 size: 15 residues. CDR3 loop: CASSVRDRDYYGYTF.

This chain connects TRBV5-1 to TRBJ2-3; the D call of TRBD1 rests on TCRdb alone, since no DNA is present to check it. The CDR3 has 15 amino acids. Germline V CDR1 and CDR2: SGHRS, YFSETQ. The CDR3 region is CASSSRGLVTDTQYF.

This chain links TRBV29-1 with TRBJ1-4. There are 13 residues in the CDR3. Germline-derived CDR1 and CDR2 are SQVTM and ANQGSEA. CDR3 in amino acids: CSVGGQKAEKLFF.

This chain uses TRBV6-1 with TRBJ1-2; TCRdb lists TRBD1, though no DNA is available to test this call. CDR3 length equals 15 residues. Per germline, CDR1 MNHNS and CDR2 SASEGT. The CDR3 region is CASSDRTGPLYGYTF.

The genes are TRBV15 and TRBJ1-5; lacking DNA, the TRBD1 call made by TCRdb goes unchecked. Germline CDR1 reads LNHNV; CDR2 reads YYDKDF (reference sequence). The CDR3 covers 17 residues. The CDR3 loop is CATSREGQTYSNQPQHF.

The rearrangement uses TRBV5-1 and TRBJ2-7; the D call of TRBD1 rests on TCRdb alone, since no DNA is present to check it. Germline lookup yields CDR1 SGHRS and CDR2 YFSETQ. The CDR3 is made up of 13 amino acids. CDR3: CASRDRSSYEQYF.

This CDR3 reads CSVEEGAYNTQYF. V and J are TRBV29-1 and TRBJ2-3; no DNA is available, so the TRBD1 call from TCRdb remains unchecked. This CDR3 has 13 amino acids. Germline assignment: CDR1 SQVTM and CDR2 ANQGSEA.

The gene calls are TRBV6-1 and TRBJ2-5; TCRdb's D call, TRBD2, is unchecked because there is no DNA. CDR3 length equals 15 residues. CDR1 is MNHNS, CDR2 SASEGT, per germline. The CDR3 region is CASSLHTGTKETQYF.